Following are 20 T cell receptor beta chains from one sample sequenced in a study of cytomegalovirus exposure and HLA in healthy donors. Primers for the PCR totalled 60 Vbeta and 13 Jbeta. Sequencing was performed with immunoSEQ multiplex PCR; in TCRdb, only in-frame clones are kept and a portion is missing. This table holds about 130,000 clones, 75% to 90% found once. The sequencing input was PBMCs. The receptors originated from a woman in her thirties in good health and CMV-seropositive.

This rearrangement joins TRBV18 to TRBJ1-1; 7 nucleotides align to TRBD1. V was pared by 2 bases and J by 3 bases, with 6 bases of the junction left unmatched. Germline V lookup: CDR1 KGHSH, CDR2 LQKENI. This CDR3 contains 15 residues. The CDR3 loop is CASSPIQGGDTEAFF. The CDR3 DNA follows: TGTGCCAGCTCACCAATCCAGGGGGGTGACACTGAAGCTTTCTTT.

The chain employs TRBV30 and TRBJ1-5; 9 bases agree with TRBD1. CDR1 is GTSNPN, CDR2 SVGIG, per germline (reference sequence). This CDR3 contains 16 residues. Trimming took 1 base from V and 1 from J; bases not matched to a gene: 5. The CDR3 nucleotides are TGTGCCTGGAGTGCACAGGGGGCGACGAGCAATCAGCCCCAGCATTTT. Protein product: CAWSAQGATSNQPQHF.

CDR3 coding DNA: TGTGCCAGCAGTGGGGGCTCACAGGGAGGGCCCTACTATGGCTACACCTTC. This sequence encodes CASSGGSQGGPYYGYTF. This chain connects TRBV6-1 to TRBJ1-2, with D possibly matching TRBD1 (6 bases). The CDR3 loop spans 17 amino acids. The germline CDR1 and CDR2 sequences are MNHNS and SASEGT. Trimming took off 4 bases at V and 3 bases at J, with 21 bases between the two ends.

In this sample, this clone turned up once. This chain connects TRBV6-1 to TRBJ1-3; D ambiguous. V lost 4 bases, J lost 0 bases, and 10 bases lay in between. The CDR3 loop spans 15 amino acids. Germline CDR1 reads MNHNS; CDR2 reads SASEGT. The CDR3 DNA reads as TGTGCCAGCAGTGTAAGCGACTTCTCTGGAAACACCATATATTTT. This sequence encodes CASSVSDFSGNTIYF.

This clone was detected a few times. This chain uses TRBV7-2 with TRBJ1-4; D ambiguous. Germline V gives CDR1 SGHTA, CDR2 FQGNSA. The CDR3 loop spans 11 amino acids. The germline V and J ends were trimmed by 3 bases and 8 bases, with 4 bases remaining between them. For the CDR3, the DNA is TGTGCCAGCAGCTTCGGGGAAAAACTGTTTTTT. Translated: CASSFGEKLFF.

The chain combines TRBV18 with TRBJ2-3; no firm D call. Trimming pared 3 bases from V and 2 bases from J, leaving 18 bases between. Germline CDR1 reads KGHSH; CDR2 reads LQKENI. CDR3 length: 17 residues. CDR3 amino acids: CASSPQPTQITTDTQYF. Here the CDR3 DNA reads TGTGCCAGCTCACCCCAGCCGACACAAATTACCACAGATACGCAGTATTTT.

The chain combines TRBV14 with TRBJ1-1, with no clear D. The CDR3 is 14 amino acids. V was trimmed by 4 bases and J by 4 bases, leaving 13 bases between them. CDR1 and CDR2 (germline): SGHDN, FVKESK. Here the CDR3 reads CASSPLVLSTEAFF. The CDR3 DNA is TGTGCCAGCAGCCCCCTGGTCCTGAGCACTGAAGCTTTCTTT.

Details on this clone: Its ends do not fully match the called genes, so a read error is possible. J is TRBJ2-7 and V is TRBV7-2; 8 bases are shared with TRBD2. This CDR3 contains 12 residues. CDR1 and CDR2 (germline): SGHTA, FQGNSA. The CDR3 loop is CASSPTGGGLDF. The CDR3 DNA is TGTGCCAGCAGCCCCACCGGGGGGGGGTTGGACTTC.

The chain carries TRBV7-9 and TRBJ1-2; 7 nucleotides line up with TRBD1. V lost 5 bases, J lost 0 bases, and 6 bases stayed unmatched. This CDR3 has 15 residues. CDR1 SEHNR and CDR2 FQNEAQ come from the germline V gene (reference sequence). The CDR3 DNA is TGTGCCAGCAGCCGAGGGACAGACTCTAACTATGGCTACACCTTC. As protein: CASSRGTDSNYGYTF.

CDR3 nucleotides: TGTGCCAGCAGTGAATATGACTATGGCTACACCTTC. Protein sequence: CASSEYDYGYTF. The chain is built from TRBV2 and TRBJ1-2; no reliable D call. This CDR3 comprises 12 residues. Germline lookup yields CDR1 SNHLY and CDR2 FYNNEI. V lost 2 bases to trimming and J lost 3 bases, with 4 bases between them.

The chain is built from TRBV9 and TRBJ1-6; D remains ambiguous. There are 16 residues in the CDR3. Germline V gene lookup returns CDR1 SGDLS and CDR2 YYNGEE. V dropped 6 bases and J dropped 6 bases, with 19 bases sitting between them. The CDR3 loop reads CASNYPGSLLNSPLHF. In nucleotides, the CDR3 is TGTGCCAGCAACTACCCCGGGAGTCTACTTAATTCACCCCTCCACTTT.

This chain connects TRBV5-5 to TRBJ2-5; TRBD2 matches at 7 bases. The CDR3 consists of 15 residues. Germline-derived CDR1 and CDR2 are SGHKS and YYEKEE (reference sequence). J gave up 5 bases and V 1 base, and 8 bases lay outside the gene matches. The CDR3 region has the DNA TGTGCCAGCAGCTTGAAGGTGGGGGGGGATGAGACCCAGTACTTC. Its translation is CASSLKVGGDETQYF. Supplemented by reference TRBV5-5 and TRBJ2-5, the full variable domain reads DAGVTQSPTHLIKTRGQQVTLRCSPISGHKSVSWYQQVLGQGPQFIFQYYEKEERGRGNFPDRFSARQFPNYSSELNVNALLLGDSALYLCASSLKVGGDETQYFGPGTRLLVL.

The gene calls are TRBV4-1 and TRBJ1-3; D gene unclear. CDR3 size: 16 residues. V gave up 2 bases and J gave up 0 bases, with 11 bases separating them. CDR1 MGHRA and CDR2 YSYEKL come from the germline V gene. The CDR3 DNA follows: TGCGCCAGCAGCCAAACACCTCTGGTCTCTGGAAACACCATATATTTT. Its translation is CASSQTPLVSGNTIYF.

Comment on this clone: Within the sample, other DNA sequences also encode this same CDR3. In DNA, the CDR3 is TGTGCCTGGAGTTCCGGAGAGACCCAGTACTTC. Its protein is CAWSSGETQYF. The chain recombines TRBV30 with TRBJ2-5; unclear D gene. Germline V gene sequence: CDR1 GTSNPN, CDR2 SVGIG (reference sequence). The CDR3 extends over 11 amino acids. Trimming cost V 2 bases and J 4 bases, with 5 bases left between them.

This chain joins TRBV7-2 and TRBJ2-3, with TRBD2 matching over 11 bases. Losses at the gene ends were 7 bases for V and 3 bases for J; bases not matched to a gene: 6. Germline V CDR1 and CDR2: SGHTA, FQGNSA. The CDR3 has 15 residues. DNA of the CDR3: TGTGCCAGCAAATTAGCGGGAGGGCCTACAGATACGCAGTATTTT. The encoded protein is CASKLAGGPTDTQYF.

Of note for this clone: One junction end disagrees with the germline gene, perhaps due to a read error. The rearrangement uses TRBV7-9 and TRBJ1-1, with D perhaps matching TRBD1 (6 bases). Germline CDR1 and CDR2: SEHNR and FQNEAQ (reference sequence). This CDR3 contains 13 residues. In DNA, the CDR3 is TGTTCCAGCAGCTTCCTGGACAGCACTGAAGCTTTCTTT. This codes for CSSSFLDSTEAFF. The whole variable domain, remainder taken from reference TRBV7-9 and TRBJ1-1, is DTGVSQNPRHKITKRGQNVTFRCDPISEHNRLYWYRQTLGQGPEFLTYFQNEAQLEKSRLLSDRFSAERPKGSFSTLEIQRTEQGDSAMYLCSSSFLDSTEAFFGQGTRLTVV.

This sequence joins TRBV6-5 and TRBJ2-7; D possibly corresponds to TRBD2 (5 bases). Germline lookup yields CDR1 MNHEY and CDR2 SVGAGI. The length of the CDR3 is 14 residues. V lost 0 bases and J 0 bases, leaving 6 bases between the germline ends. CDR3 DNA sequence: TGTGCCAGCAGTTACTCGGGGAGCTCCTACGAGCAGTACTTC. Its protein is CASSYSGSSYEQYF.

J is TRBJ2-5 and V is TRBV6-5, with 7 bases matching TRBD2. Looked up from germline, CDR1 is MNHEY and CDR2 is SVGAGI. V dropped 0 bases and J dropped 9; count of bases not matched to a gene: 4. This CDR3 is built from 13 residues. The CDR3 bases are TGTGCCAGCAGTTACTCGCCTACTAGCGCCCAGTACTTC. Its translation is CASSYSPTSAQYF.

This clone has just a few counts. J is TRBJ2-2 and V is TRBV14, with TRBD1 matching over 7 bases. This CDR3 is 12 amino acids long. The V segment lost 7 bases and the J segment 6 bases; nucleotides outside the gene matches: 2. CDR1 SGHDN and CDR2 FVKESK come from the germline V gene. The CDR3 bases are TGTGCCAGCAACAGGGGACCCGGGGAGCTGTTTTTT. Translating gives CASNRGPGELFF.

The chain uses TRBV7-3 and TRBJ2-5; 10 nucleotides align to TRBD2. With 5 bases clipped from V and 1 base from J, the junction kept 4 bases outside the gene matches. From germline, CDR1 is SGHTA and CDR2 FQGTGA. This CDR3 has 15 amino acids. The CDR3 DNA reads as TGTGCCAGCAGCCTTCAGCGGGGGGGCCAAGAGACCCAGTACTTC. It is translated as CASSLQRGGQETQYF.